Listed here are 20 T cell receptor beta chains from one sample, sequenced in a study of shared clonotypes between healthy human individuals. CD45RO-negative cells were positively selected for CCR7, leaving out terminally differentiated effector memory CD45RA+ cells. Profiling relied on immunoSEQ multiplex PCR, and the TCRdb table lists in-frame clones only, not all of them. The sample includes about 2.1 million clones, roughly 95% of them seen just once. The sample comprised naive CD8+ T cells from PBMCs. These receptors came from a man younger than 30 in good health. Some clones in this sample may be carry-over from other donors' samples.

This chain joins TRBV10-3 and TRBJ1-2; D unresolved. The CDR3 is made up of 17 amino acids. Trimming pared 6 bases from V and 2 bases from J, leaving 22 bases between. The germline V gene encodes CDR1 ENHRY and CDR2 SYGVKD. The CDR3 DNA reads TGTGCCATCAGACAAATTTTTCCCCTTGAAGTCAACTATGGCTACACCTTC. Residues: CAIRQIFPLEVNYGYTF.

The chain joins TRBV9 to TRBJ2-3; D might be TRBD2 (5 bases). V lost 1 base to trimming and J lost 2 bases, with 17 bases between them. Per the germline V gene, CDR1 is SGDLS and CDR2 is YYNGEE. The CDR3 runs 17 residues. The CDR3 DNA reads TGTGCCAGCAGCGTACGCGGGCCCCCGCCGGACACAGATACGCAGTATTTT. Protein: CASSVRGPPPDTDTQYF.

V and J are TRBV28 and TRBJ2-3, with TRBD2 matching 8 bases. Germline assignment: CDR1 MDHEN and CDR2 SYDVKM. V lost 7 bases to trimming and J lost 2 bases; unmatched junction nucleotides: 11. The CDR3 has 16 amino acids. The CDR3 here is CASINLGRATTDTQYF. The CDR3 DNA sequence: TGTGCCAGCATTAACCTCGGGAGGGCGACCACAGATACGCAGTATTTT.

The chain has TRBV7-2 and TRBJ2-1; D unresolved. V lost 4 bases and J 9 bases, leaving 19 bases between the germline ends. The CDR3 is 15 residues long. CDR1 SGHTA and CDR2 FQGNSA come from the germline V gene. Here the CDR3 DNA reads TGTGCCAGCAGCTCGACCAACCCATCACGGTCTGAGCAGTTCTTC. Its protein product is CASSSTNPSRSEQFF. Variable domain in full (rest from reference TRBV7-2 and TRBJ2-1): GAGVSQSPSNKVTEKGKDVELRCDPISGHTALYWYRQSLGQGLEFLIYFQGNSAPDKSGLPSDRFSAERTGGSVSTLTIQRTQQEDSAVYLCASSSTNPSRSEQFFGPGTRLTVL.

The CDR3 sequence: CASRPAGEADTQYF. CDR3 nucleotide sequence: TGTGCCAGCAGGCCAGCTGGGGAGGCAGATACGCAGTATTTT. The rearrangement uses TRBV28 and TRBJ2-3; D may be TRBD2 (6 bases). The V end was cut by 6 bases, the J end by 4 bases, with 14 bases between. This CDR3 has 14 residues. Germline loops: CDR1 MDHEN, CDR2 SYDVKM.

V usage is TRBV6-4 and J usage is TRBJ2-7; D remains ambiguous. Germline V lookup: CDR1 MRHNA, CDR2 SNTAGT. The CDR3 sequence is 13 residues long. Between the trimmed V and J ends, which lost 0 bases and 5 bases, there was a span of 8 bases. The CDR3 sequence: CASSDSVGDEQYF. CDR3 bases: TGTGCCAGCAGTGACTCGGTCGGAGACGAGCAGTACTTC.

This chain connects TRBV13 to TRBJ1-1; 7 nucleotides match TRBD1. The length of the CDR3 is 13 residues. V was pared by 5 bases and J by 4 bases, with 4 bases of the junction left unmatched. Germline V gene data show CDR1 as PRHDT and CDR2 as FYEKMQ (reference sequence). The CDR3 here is CASSLRGGTEAFF. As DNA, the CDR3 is TGTGCCAGCAGCCTCAGGGGGGGCACTGAAGCTTTCTTT.

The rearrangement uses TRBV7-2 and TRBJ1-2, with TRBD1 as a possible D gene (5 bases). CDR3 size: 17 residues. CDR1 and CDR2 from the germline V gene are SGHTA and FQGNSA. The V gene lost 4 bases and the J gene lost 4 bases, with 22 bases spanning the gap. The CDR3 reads CASSSVHQGPIGYGYTF. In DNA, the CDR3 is TGTGCCAGCAGCTCAGTACACCAGGGTCCCATAGGCTATGGCTACACCTTC.

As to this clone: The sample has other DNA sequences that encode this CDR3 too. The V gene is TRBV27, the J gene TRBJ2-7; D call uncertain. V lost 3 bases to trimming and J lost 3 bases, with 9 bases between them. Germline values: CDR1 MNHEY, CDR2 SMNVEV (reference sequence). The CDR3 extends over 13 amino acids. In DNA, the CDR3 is TGTGCCAGCAGTTTTGGCGGTAGCTACGAGCAGTACTTC. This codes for CASSFGGSYEQYF.

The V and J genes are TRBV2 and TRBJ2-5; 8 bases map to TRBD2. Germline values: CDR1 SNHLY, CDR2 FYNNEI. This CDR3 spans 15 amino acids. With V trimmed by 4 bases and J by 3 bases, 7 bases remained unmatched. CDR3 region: CASSGTSSKKETQYF. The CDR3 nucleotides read TGTGCCAGCAGTGGGACTAGCAGTAAAAAAGAGACCCAGTACTTC.

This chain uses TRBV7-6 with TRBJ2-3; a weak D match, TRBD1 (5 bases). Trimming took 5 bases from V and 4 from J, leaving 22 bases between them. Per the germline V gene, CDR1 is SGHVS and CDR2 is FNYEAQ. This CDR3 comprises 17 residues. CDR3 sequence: CASSPPALRGFADTQYF. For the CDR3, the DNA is TGTGCCAGCAGCCCACCAGCTCTTAGGGGTTTCGCAGATACGCAGTATTTT.

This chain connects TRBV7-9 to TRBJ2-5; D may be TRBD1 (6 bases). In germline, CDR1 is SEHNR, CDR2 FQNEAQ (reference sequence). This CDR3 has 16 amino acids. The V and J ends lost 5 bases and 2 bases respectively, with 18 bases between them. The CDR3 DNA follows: TGTGCCAGCAGCCGAAGTTCGGGACAACATCAAGAGACCCAGTACTTC. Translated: CASSRSSGQHQETQYF.

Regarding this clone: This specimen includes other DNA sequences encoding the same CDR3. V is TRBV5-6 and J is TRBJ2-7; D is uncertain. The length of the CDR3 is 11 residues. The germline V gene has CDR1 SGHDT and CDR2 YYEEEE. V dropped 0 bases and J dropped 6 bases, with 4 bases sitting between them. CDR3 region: CASSLEAEQYF. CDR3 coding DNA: TGTGCCAGCAGCTTGGAAGCCGAGCAGTACTTC.

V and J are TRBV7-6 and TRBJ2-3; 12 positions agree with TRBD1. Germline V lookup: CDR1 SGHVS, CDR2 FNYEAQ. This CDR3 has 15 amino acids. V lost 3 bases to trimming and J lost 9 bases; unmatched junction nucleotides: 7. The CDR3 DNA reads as TGTGCCAGCAGCTTGGGGGACAGGGGGCGCACGACGCAGTATTTT. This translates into CASSLGDRGRTTQYF.

As DNA, the CDR3 is TGTGCCAGCAGCCAAGAGGGGACAGGGGGCATCAATCAGCCCCAGCATTTT. Protein sequence: CASSQEGTGGINQPQHF. This sequence joins TRBV4-2 and TRBJ1-5; 12 bases agree with TRBD1. The CDR3 sequence is 17 residues long. With V trimmed by 0 bases and J by 3 bases, 3 bases remained unmatched. Germline lookup yields CDR1 LGHNA and CDR2 YNFKEQ.

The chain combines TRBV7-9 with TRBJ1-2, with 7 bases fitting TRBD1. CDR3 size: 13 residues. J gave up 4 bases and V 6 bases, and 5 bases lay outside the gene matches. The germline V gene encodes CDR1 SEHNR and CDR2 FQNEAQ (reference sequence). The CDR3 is CASRQGQVYGYTF. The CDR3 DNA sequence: TGTGCCAGCAGACAAGGACAGGTCTATGGCTACACCTTC.

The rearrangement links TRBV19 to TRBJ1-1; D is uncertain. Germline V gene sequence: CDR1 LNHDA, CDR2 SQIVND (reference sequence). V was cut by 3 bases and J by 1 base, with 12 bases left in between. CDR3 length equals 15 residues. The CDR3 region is CASSILEEGNTEAFF. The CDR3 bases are TGTGCCAGTAGTATCCTGGAAGAGGGGAACACTGAAGCTTTCTTT.

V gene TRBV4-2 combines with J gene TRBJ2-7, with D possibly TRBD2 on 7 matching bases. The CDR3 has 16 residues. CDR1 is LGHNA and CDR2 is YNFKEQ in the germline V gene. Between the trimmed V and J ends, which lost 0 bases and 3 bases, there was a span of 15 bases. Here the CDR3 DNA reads TGTGCCAGCAGCCAAGATGTAGGGGGGGGCAACTACGAGCAGTACTTC. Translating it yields CASSQDVGGGNYEQYF.

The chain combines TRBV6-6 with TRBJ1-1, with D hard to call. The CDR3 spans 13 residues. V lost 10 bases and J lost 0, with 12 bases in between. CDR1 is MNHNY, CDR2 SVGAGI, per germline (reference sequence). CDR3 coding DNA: TGTGCCACCTCGGGTGGGATGAACACTGAAGCTTTCTTT. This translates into CATSGGMNTEAFF.

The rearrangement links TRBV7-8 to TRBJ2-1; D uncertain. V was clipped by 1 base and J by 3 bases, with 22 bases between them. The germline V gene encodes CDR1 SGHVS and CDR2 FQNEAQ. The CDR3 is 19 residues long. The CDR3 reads CASSLVASFGPTHYNEQFF. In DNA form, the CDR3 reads TGTGCCAGCAGCTTAGTGGCCTCGTTTGGGCCCACCCACTACAATGAGCAGTTCTTC.